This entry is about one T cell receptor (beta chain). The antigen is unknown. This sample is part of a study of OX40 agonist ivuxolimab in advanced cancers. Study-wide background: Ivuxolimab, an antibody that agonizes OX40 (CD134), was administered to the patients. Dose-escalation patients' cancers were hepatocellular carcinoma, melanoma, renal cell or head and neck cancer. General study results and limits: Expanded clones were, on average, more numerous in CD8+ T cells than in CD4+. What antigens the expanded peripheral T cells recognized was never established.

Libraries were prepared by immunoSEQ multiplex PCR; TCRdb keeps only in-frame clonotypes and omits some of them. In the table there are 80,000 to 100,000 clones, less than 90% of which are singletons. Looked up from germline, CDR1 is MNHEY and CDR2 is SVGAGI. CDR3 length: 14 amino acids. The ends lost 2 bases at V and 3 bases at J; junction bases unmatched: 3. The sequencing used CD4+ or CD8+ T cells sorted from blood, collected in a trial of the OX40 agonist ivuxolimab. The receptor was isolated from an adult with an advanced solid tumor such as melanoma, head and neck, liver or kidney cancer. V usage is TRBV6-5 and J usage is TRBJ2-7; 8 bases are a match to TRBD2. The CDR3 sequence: CASSYGGTSYEQYV. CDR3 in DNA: TGTGCCAGCAGTTACGGGGGGACTAGCTACGAGCAGTACGTC.